Following are 32 T cell receptor beta chains from one sample sequenced in a study of blood T cell repertoires in COVID-19 (TCRdb year 2020). Library preparation used the immunoSEQ multiplex PCR assay. Here the immuneACCESS table is served through TCRdb, limited to in-frame sequences with V and J called. Missing clones are a known gap in these copies; in checked studies unresolved V genes cover under half, and the rest lacks a known reason. The sample table contains fewer than 300,000 clones; only one count was recorded for approximately 85% of them. The top ten hold around 5.5% of the sample. The material sequenced was peripheral blood. The receptors were gathered from a middle-aged man with active or convalescent COVID-19.

This chain connects TRBV5-1 to TRBJ1-1; D is uncertain. V shed 2 bases and J shed 0 bases, with 8 bases lying between them. The CDR3 consists of 14 residues. Germline V gives CDR1 SGHRS, CDR2 YFSETQ. In DNA form, the CDR3 reads TGCGCCAGCAGCTTAGAGGAATTGAACACTGAAGCTTTCTTT. It encodes CASSLEELNTEAFF.

This chain uses TRBV3-1 (or the pseudogene TRBV3-2) with TRBJ2-1, with a possible D match to TRBD1 (5 bases). Germline values: CDR1 LGHDT, CDR2 YNNKEL (reference sequence). The CDR3 is made up of 12 amino acids. The V gene lost 2 bases and the J gene lost 12 bases, with 11 bases spanning the gap. CDR3 in DNA: TGTGCCAGCAGCCAAAGTTTGCAGGGGCAGTTCTTC. Encoded protein: CASSQSLQGQFF.

The chain links TRBV19 to TRBJ1-4; D is undetermined. This CDR3 is built from 14 residues. Germline CDR1 is LNHDA and CDR2 is SQIVND (reference sequence). V was clipped by 5 bases and J by 7 bases, with 14 bases between them. As DNA, the CDR3 is TGTGCCAGTAGTCAGCCCGGGAAGAGTGAAAAACTGTTTTTT. Translated, it gives CASSQPGKSEKLFF.

The gene calls are TRBV18 and TRBJ1-4, with 7 bases fitting TRBD1. The CDR3 covers 17 residues. Germline V gene data show CDR1 as KGHSH and CDR2 as LQKENI. With 2 bases clipped from V and 5 bases from J, the junction kept 11 bases outside the gene matches. In DNA form, the CDR3 reads TGTGCCAGCTCACCAACCCCGACGGACAGGAAGAATGAAAAACTGTTTTTT. Translated: CASSPTPTDRKNEKLFF.

The chain has TRBV28 and TRBJ2-1; D possibly corresponds to TRBD1 (5 bases). CDR1 and CDR2 (germline): MDHEN, SYDVKM. The CDR3 covers 13 residues. Trimming shortened V by 3 bases and J by 9 bases, and 12 bases separated the two germline ends. The CDR3 nucleotides are TGTGCCAGCAGTTTTCTGGGGCGAGGTGAGCAGTTCTTC. This translates into CASSFLGRGEQFF.

The J gene is TRBJ1-1, the V gene TRBV4-3, with TRBD1 matching 7 bases. The V gene end was trimmed by 1 base and the J gene end by 0 bases; junction bases not matched to a gene: 5. This CDR3 spans 16 amino acids. The germline V gene encodes CDR1 LGHNA and CDR2 YSLEER. The CDR3 DNA reads TGCGCCAGCAGCCAAGGACAGGGCTGGGTGAACACTGAAGCTTTCTTT. Its translation is CASSQGQGWVNTEAFF.

The CDR3 sequence: CASSADREQYF. The CDR3 DNA is TGTGCCAGCAGCGCGGACAGGGAGCAGTACTTC. The J gene is TRBJ2-7, the V gene TRBV7-9, with 7 bases aligning to TRBD1. The CDR3 is 11 residues long. Germline CDR1 is SEHNR and CDR2 is FQNEAQ (reference sequence). The V segment lost 5 bases and the J segment 7 bases; nucleotides outside the gene matches: 2.

This clone came up once. V is TRBV3-1 (or the pseudogene TRBV3-2) and J is TRBJ1-5; 7 positions agree with TRBD1. The CDR3 covers 15 residues. The V gene end was trimmed by 4 bases and the J gene end by 3 bases; junction bases not matched to a gene: 6. CDR1 is LGHDT and CDR2 is YNNKEL in the germline V gene (reference sequence). This CDR3 is CASSRGTVPNQPQHF. The CDR3 DNA sequence: TGTGCCAGCAGCCGCGGGACAGTACCCAATCAGCCCCAGCATTTT.

This clone was observed a single time. The chain is built from TRBV7-3 and TRBJ2-1; maybe TRBD2 (5 bases). Looked up from germline, CDR1 is SGHTA and CDR2 is FQGTGA. The V end lost 5 bases, the J end lost 10 bases, and 15 bases lay between the germline ends. This CDR3 contains 13 residues. The CDR3 DNA sequence: TGTGCCAGCAGCCCGGGCTCCAAGCGGGAGCAGTTCTTC. Encoded protein: CASSPGSKREQFF.

This sequence joins TRBV28 and TRBJ2-7; 10 bases are shared with TRBD2. Germline loops: CDR1 MDHEN, CDR2 SYDVKM. After removal of 2 bases from V and 6 bases from J, the junction contained 4 bases not matched to a gene. The CDR3 consists of 14 residues. CDR3 amino acids: CASSLLAGVGEQYF. The CDR3 nucleotides read TGTGCCAGCAGTTTACTAGCGGGAGTAGGCGAGCAGTACTTC.

J is TRBJ2-7 and V is TRBV7-2; the match to TRBD1 covers 8 bases. Losses at the gene ends were 5 bases for V and 1 base for J; bases not matched to a gene: 7. CDR1 and CDR2 (germline): SGHTA, FQGNSA. This CDR3 has 15 amino acids. CDR3 sequence: CASSRTGTGSYEQYF. The CDR3 bases are TGTGCCAGCAGCCGTACCGGGACAGGATCCTACGAGCAGTACTTC.

This chain joins TRBV5-1 and TRBJ1-1; D ambiguous. Germline loops: CDR1 SGHRS, CDR2 YFSETQ. The CDR3 is 15 amino acids. Deletions cut 0 bases from V and 5 bases from J, with 14 bases between. The CDR3 loop is CASSLGTSGGTEAFF. CDR3 in DNA: TGCGCCAGCAGCTTGGGGACCTCAGGAGGTACTGAAGCTTTCTTT. The entire variable domain, with the rest obtained from reference TRBV5-1 and TRBJ1-1, is as follows: KAGVTQTPRYLIKTRGQQVTLSCSPISGHRSVSWYQQTPGQGLQFLFEYFSETQRNKGNFPGRFSGRQFSNSRSEMNVSTLELGDSALYLCASSLGTSGGTEAFFGQGTRLTVV.

CDR3 sequence (DNA): TGTGCCAGCAGTCTGGGGGGGGTCAAGCAAGAGACCCAGTACTTC. It codes for CASSLGGVKQETQYF. The rearrangement links TRBV6-2 or TRBV6-3 to TRBJ2-5; 7 bases are a match to TRBD2. V gave up 5 bases and J gave up 2 bases; unmatched junction bases: 8. The CDR3 is 15 residues long. Germline V CDR1 and CDR2: MNHEY, SVGEGT.

The chain links TRBV5-1 to TRBJ1-4; 7 bases match TRBD1. The CDR3 runs 16 residues. CDR1 SGHRS and CDR2 YFSETQ come from the germline V gene. V lost 0 bases to trimming and J lost 2 bases; unmatched junction nucleotides: 4. CDR3 DNA: TGCGCCAGCAGCTTGGAAGGGGGCGTGACTAATGAAAAACTGTTTTTT. It is translated as CASSLEGGVTNEKLFF.

The genes are TRBV5-5 and TRBJ2-7; 10 bases match TRBD2. Per the germline V gene, CDR1 is SGHKS and CDR2 is YYEKEE (reference sequence). There are 17 residues in the CDR3. The V segment lost 1 base and the J segment 2 bases; nucleotides outside the gene matches: 9. This CDR3 is CASSLRSLAGSPYEQYF. In DNA, the CDR3 is TGTGCCAGCAGCTTGAGATCACTAGCGGGATCCCCCTACGAGCAGTACTTC.

The gene calls are TRBV30 and TRBJ2-3; D may be TRBD1 (5 bases). V was cut by 0 bases and J by 1 base, with 5 bases left in between. The CDR3 consists of 13 residues. CDR1 and CDR2 (germline): GTSNPN, SVGIG (reference sequence). This chain's CDR3 is CAWSVGGTDTQYF. The CDR3 coding sequence is TGTGCCTGGAGTGTAGGGGGCACAGATACGCAGTATTTT. Full variable domain (outside the CDR3, taken from reference TRBV30 and TRBJ2-3): SQTIHQWPATLVQPVGSPLSLECTVEGTSNPNLYWYRQAAGRGLQLLFYSVGIGQISSEVPQNLSASRPQDRQFILSSKKLLLSDSGFYLCAWSVGGTDTQYFGPGTRLTVL.

This chain's CDR3 is CASSPRDSSYNEQFF. The CDR3 bases are TGTGCCAGCAGCCCCCGGGACAGCTCCTACAATGAGCAGTTCTTC. The rearrangement links TRBV7-7 to TRBJ2-1; 7 positions agree with TRBD1. The V and J ends lost 5 bases and 0 bases, in that order; junction bases with no gene match: 4. The CDR3 contains 15 residues. Germline V gives CDR1 SSHAT, CDR2 FNYEAQ (reference sequence).

The chain couples TRBV28 to TRBJ2-7; D might be TRBD2 (6 bases). Germline CDR1 MDHEN, CDR2 SYDVKM. Trimming took 5 bases from V and 1 from J, leaving 15 bases between them. CDR3 length: 15 amino acids. CDR3 sequence reads: CASSETRTLSYEQYF. The CDR3 nucleotides read TGTGCCAGCAGTGAGACTAGAACCTTGTCCTACGAGCAGTACTTC.

The chain carries TRBV7-2 and TRBJ2-7; 9 positions match TRBD2. This CDR3 has 15 residues. The junction had 9 bases not matched to a gene; V was cut back by 4 bases and J by 5 bases. Per germline, CDR1 SGHTA and CDR2 FQGNSA. The CDR3 region has the DNA TGTGCCAGCAGCTCGGGACTAGCCGCTAGCCACGAGCAGTACTTC. Protein: CASSSGLAASHEQYF.

This chain joins TRBV5-1 and TRBJ2-7, with 8 bases that match TRBD1. Germline values: CDR1 SGHRS, CDR2 YFSETQ. There are 14 residues in the CDR3. V shed 2 bases and J 6 bases; nucleotides not matched to a gene: 7. CDR3 region: CASSFGDRSTEQYF. CDR3 DNA sequence: TGCGCCAGCAGCTTCGGGGACAGGTCGACCGAGCAGTACTTC.

The chain joins TRBV4-2 to TRBJ1-5, with TRBD1 matching over 7 bases. Per germline, CDR1 LGHNA and CDR2 YNFKEQ. CDR3 length: 16 residues. The ends lost 0 bases at V and 6 bases at J; junction bases unmatched: 8. The CDR3 sequence: CASSQDYTGVSQPQHF. CDR3 DNA: TGTGCCAGCAGCCAAGATTACACAGGGGTTTCTCAGCCCCAGCATTTT.

The V and J genes are TRBV6-4 and TRBJ1-2; D perhaps matches TRBD1 (6 bases). Trimming left V 6 bases short and J 8 bases short, with 16 bases between. Germline assignment: CDR1 MRHNA and CDR2 SNTAGT. The CDR3 length is 13 residues. The CDR3 sequence is CASRQDSLGGYTF. CDR3 coding DNA: TGTGCCAGCAGACAGGACAGTCTCGGAGGCTACACCTTC.

The chain couples TRBV7-2 to TRBJ2-7, with D maybe TRBD1 (5 bases). CDR1 and CDR2 from the germline V gene are SGHTA and FQGNSA. V lost 1 base and J 2 bases, leaving 9 bases between the germline ends. The CDR3 totals 14 residues. The CDR3 region has the DNA TGTGCCAGCAGCTTAGTTGGGGCAGCCTACGAGCAGTACTTC. As protein: CASSLVGAAYEQYF.

The chain combines TRBV2 with TRBJ1-5, with a tentative D call TRBD1 (5 bases). The CDR3 is 12 amino acids. Germline CDR1 and CDR2: SNHLY and FYNNEI. V was shortened by 6 bases and J by 6 bases, with 9 bases between the two germline ends. The CDR3 nucleotides are TGTGCCAGCAGCAGGGAGGGTCAGCCCCAGCATTTT. Residues: CASSREGQPQHF.

The genes are TRBV7-2 and TRBJ1-5; TRBD1 might be the D (6 bases). V was cut by 1 base and J by 2 bases, with 9 bases left in between. The CDR3 length is 15 residues. The V gene's germline CDR1 is SGHTA and CDR2 FQGNSA. The DNA for the CDR3 is TGTGCCAGCAGCTTAGGGGCAGGGGGCAATCAGCCCCAGCATTTT. This codes for CASSLGAGGNQPQHF.

The chain couples TRBV7-2 to TRBJ2-7, with D possibly matching TRBD2 (7 bases). Germline CDR1 and CDR2: SGHTA and FQGNSA. The CDR3 has 13 residues. Trimming shortened V by 4 bases and J by 5 bases, and 12 bases separated the two germline ends. CDR3 sequence reads: CASSSRGGHEQYF. The CDR3 coding sequence is TGTGCCAGCAGCTCGAGGGGGGGACACGAGCAGTACTTC.

The chain is built from TRBV24-1 and TRBJ2-1; 10 bases are a match to TRBD1. The CDR3 is 15 residues long. The V and J ends lost 6 bases and 7 bases, in that order; junction bases with no gene match: 8. Germline CDR1 KGHDR, CDR2 SFDVKD. The CDR3 DNA is TGTGCCACCAGTTCGACAGGGGGCCCTTGGAATGAGCAGTTCTTC. Its translation is CATSSTGGPWNEQFF.

To note about this clone: This CDR3 is also generated by other DNA sequences in the sample. The chain uses TRBV28 and TRBJ2-7, with D unclear. CDR3 length: 11 residues. Germline V gene data show CDR1 as MDHEN and CDR2 as SYDVKM. V lost 5 bases, J lost 1 base, and 3 bases lay in between. The DNA for the CDR3 is TGTGCCAGCAGTCATTCCTACGAGCAGTACTTC. It yields the protein CASSHSYEQYF.

In DNA, the CDR3 is TGTGCCAGCATGGGCAGTCGGGGACTTAATGAAAAACTGTTTTTT. Its protein product is CASMGSRGLNEKLFF. The chain joins TRBV2 to TRBJ1-4, with a possible D match to TRBD1 (5 bases). The CDR3 has 15 amino acids. Germline assignment: CDR1 SNHLY and CDR2 FYNNEI. Trimming removed 7 bases at V and 4 bases at J, with 16 bases between.

The sample holds a few counts of this clone. The V and J genes are TRBV3-1 (or the pseudogene TRBV3-2) and TRBJ2-5, with D tentatively TRBD2 (5 bases). This CDR3 comprises 14 residues. Between the trimmed V and J ends, which lost 2 bases and 7 bases, there was a span of 14 bases. Germline-derived CDR1 and CDR2 are LGHDT and YNNKEL (reference sequence). CDR3 sequence: CASSQPGGTGTQYF. In DNA form, the CDR3 reads TGTGCCAGCAGCCAACCCGGAGGAACGGGGACCCAGTACTTC.

V usage is TRBV27 and J usage is TRBJ2-7, with D maybe TRBD1 (7 bases). Trimming took 6 bases from V and 3 from J, leaving 21 bases between them. The CDR3 has 16 amino acids. Per the germline V gene, CDR1 is MNHEY and CDR2 is SMNVEV (reference sequence). DNA for the CDR3: TGTGCCAGCAGAACAAGAAGGAGGGGGCGCGTCTACGAGCAGTACTTC. This translates into CASRTRRRGRVYEQYF.

There are a few counts of this clone. This chain uses TRBV11-2 with TRBJ2-1; no firm D call. CDR3 length: 14 amino acids. Germline assignment: CDR1 SGHAT and CDR2 FQNNGV. V gave up 5 bases and J gave up 5 bases, with 13 bases separating them. In DNA, the CDR3 is TGTGCCAGCAGCGCGTTGACTCGAAACAATGAGCAGTTCTTC. It specifies CASSALTRNNEQFF.